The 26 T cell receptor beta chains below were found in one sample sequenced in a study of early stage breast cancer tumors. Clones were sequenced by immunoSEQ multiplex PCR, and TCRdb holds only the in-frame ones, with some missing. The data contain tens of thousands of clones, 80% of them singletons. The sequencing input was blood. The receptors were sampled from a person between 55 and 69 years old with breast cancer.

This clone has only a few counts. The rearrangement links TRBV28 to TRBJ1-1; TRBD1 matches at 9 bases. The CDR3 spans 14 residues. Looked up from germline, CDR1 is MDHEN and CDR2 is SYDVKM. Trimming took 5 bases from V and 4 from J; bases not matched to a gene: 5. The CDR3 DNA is TGTGCCAGCAGTGTTGGGACAGGGTTCACTGAAGCTTTCTTT. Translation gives CASSVGTGFTEAFF.

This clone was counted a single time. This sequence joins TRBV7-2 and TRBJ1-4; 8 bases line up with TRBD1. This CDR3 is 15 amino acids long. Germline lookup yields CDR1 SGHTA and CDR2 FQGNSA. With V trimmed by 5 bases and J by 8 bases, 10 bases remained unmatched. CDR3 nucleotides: TGTGCCAGCAGCCATAACAGGGGGTTAGGGGAAAAACTGTTTTTT. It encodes CASSHNRGLGEKLFF.

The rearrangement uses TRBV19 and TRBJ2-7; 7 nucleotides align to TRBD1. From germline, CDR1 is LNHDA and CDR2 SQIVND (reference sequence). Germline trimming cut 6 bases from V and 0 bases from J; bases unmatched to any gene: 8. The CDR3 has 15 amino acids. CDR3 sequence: CASSAPGQSSYEQYF. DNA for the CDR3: TGTGCCAGTAGCGCGCCGGGACAGAGCTCCTACGAGCAGTACTTC.

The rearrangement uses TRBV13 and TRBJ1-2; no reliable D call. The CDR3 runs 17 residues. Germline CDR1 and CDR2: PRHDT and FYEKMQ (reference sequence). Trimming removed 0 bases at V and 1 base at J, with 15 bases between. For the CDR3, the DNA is TGTGCCAGCAGCTTAGGTCGCCTGACATCTTTTAACTATGGCTACACCTTC. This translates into CASSLGRLTSFNYGYTF.

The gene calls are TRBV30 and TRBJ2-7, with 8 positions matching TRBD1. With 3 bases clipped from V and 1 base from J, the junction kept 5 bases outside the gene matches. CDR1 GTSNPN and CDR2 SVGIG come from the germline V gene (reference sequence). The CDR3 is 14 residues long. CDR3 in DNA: TGTGCCTGGAGGCGCGGACAGGGTTCCTACGAGCAGTACTTC. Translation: CAWRRGQGSYEQYF. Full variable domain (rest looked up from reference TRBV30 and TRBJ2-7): SQTIHQWPATLVQPVGSPLSLECTVEGTSNPNLYWYRQAAGRGLQLLFYSVGIGQISSEVPQNLSASRPQDRQFILSSKKLLLSDSGFYLCAWRRGQGSYEQYFGPGTRLTVT.

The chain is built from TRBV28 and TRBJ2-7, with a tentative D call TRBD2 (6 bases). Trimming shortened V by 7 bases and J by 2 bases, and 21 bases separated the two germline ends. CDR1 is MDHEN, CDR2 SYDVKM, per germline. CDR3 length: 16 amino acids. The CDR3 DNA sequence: TGTGCCAGCACTGAAAGTGGAACGGGAGACCCCTACGAGCAGTACTTC. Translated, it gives CASTESGTGDPYEQYF.

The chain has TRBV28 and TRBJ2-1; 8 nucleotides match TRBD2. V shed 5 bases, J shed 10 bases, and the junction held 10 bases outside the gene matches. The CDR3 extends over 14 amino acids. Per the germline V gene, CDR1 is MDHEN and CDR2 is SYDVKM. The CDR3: CASSRGGEVREQFF. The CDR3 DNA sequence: TGTGCCAGCAGTCGGGGGGGAGAAGTCCGCGAGCAGTTCTTC.

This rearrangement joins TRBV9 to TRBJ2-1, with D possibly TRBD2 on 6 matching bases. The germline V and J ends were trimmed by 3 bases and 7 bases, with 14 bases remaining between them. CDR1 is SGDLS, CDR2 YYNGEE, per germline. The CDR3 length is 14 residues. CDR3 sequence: CASSGTGLKNEQFF. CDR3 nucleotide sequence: TGTGCCAGCAGCGGAACGGGACTTAAGAATGAGCAGTTCTTC.

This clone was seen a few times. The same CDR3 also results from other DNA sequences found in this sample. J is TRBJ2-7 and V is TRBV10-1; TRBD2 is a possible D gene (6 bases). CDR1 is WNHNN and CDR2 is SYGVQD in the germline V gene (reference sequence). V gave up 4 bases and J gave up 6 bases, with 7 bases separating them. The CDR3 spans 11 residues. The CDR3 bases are TGCGCCAGCAGTGCCGGGAGCGAGCAGTACTTC. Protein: CASSAGSEQYF.

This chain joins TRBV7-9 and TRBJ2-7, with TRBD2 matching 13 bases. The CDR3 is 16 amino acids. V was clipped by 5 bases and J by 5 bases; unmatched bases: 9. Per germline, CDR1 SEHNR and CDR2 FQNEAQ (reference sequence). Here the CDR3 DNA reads TGTGCCAGCAGCCCGCCGGGACTAGCGGGATTCGACGAGCAGTACTTC. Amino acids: CASSPPGLAGFDEQYF.

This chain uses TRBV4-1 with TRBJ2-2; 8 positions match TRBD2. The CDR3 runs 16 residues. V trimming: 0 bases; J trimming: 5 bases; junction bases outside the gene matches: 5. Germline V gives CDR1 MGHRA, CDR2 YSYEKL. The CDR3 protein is CASSQDSAGGTGELFF. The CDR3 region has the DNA TGCGCCAGCAGCCAAGATTCCGCGGGAGGAACCGGGGAGCTGTTTTTT.

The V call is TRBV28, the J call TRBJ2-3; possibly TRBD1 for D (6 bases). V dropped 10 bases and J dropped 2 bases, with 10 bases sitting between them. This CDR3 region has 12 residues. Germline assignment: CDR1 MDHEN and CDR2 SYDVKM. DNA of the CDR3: TGTGCCATCACAGGGTCCACAGATACGCAGTATTTT. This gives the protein CAITGSTDTQYF.

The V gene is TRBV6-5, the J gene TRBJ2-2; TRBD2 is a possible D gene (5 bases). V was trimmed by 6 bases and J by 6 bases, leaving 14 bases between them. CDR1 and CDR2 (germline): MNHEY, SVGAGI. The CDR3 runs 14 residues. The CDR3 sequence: CASRPGIASGELFF. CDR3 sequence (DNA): TGTGCCAGCAGGCCCGGGATCGCCTCCGGGGAGCTGTTTTTT.

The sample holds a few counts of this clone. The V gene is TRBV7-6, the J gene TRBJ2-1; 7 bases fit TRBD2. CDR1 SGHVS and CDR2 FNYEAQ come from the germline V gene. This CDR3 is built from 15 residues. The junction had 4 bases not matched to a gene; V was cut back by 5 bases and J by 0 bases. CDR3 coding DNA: TGTGCCAGCAGCCGGAGCGGGAACTCCTACAATGAGCAGTTCTTC. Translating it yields CASSRSGNSYNEQFF.

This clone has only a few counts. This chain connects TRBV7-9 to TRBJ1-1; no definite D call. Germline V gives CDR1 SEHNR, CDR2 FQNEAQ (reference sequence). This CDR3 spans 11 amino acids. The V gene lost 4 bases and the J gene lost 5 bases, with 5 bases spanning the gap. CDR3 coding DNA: TGTGCCAGCAGCTCCAGTACTGAAGCTTTCTTT. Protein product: CASSSSTEAFF.

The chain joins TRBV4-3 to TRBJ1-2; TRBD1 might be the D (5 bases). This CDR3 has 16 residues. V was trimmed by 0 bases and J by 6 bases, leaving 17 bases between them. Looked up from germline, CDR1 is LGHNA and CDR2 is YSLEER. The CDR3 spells CASSQDIGGWVDGYTF. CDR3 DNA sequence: TGCGCCAGCAGCCAAGATATCGGGGGGTGGGTAGATGGCTACACCTTC.

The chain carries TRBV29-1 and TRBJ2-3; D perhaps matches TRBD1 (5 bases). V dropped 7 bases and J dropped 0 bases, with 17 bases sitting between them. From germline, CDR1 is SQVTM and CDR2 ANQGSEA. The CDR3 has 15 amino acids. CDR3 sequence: CSGAVRDWSTDTQYF. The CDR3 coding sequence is TGCAGCGGCGCCGTCAGGGATTGGAGCACAGATACGCAGTATTTT.

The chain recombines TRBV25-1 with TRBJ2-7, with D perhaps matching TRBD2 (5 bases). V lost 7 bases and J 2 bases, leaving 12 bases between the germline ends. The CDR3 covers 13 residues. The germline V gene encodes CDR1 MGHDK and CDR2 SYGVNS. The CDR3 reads CASTWTGTYEQYF. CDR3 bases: TGTGCCAGCACCTGGACGGGAACCTACGAGCAGTACTTC.

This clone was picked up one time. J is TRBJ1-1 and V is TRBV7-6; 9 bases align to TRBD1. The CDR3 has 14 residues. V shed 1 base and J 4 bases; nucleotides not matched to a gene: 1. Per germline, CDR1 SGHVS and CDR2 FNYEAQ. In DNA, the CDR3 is TGTGCCAGCAGCTTAGGGGACAGGGTCACTGAAGCTTTCTTT. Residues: CASSLGDRVTEAFF.

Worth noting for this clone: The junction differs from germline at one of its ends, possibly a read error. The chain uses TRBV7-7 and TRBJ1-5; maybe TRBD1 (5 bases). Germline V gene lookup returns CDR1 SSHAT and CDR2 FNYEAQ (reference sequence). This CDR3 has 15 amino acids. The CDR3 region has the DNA TGTGCTAGCAGCTCCGGGGGGAGGGTTGGGCAGCCCCAGCATTTT. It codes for CASSSGGRVGQPQHF.

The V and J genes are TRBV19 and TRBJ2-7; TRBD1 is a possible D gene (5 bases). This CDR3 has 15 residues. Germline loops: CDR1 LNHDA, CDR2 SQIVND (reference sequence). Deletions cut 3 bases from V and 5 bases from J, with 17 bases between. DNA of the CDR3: TGTGCCAGTAGTATGAACAGGAGCCCCTACCACGAGCAGTACTTC. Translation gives CASSMNRSPYHEQYF. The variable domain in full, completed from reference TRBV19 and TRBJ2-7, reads DGGITQSPKYLFRKEGQNVTLSCEQNLNHDAMYWYRQDPGQGLRLIYYSQIVNDFQKGDIAEGYSVSREKKESFPLTVTSAQKNPTAFYLCASSMNRSPYHEQYFGPGTRLTVT.

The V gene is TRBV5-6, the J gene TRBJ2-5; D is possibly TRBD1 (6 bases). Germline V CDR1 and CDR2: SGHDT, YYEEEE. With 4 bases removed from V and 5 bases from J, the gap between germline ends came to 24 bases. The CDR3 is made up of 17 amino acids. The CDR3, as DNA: TGTGCCAGCAGCCCCAGGGGCGGACTTCGGTCGGGGGAGACCCAGTACTTC. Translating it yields CASSPRGGLRSGETQYF.

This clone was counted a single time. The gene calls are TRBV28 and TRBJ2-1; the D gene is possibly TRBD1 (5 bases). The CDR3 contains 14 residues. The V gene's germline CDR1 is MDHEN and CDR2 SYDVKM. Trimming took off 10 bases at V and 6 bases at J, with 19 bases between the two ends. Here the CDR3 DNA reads TGTGCCACTACGGTACAGGCAGGTGTCAATGAGCAGTTCTTC. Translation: CATTVQAGVNEQFF.

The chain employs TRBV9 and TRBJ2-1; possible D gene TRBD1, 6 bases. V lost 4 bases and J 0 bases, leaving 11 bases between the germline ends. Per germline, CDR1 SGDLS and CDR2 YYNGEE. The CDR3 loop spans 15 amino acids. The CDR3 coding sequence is TGTGCCAGCAGCAACCGGGACAACTCCTACAATGAGCAGTTCTTC. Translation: CASSNRDNSYNEQFF.

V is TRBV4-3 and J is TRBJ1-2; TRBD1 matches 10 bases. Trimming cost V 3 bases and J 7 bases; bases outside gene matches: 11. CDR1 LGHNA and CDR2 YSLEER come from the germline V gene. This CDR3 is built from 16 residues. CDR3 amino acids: CASSHVTPGQGSGYTF. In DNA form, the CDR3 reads TGCGCCAGCAGCCATGTAACCCCGGGACAGGGGAGTGGCTACACCTTC.

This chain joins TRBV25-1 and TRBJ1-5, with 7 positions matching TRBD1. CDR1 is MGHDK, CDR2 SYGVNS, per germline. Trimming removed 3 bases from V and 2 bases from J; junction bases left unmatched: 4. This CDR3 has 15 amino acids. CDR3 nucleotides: TGTGCCAGCAGTGAGGGGGACAGCCGCAATCAGCCCCAGCATTTT. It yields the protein CASSEGDSRNQPQHF.